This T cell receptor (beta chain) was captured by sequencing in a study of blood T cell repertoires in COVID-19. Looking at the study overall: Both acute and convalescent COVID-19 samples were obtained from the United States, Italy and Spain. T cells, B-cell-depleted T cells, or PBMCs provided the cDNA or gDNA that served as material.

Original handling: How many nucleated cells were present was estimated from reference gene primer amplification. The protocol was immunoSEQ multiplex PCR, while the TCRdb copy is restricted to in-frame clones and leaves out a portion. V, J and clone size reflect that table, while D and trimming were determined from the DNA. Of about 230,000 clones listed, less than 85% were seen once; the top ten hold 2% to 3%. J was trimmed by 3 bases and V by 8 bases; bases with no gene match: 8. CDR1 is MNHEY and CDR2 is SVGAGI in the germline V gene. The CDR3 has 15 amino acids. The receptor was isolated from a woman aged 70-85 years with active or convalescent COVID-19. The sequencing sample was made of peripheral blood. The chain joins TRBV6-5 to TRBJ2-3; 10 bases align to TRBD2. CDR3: CASVSGRAGTDTQYF. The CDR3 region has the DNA TGTGCCAGCGTGAGCGGGAGGGCCGGGACAGATACGCAGTATTTT.